The rows below give T cell receptor beta chains drawn from one sample of a study of early T cells in non-severe SARS-CoV-2 infection. TCRdb analysed the 5' RACE reads with MiXCR anew, one entry per CDR3 protein. This table has 20,000 to 25,000 distinct CDR3 sequences, more than 4% appearing once. The sequencing sample was made of whole blood. These receptors were taken from an adult who was a healthcare worker with PCR-confirmed SARS-CoV-2 infection or an uninfected control (not recorded which). The CDR3 runs from the conserved cysteine through the conserved F or W. D genes are given only for firm matches. Clone size is stated in some rows and not others, as once, few, many or a class when expanded.

clone_size: many; j_call: TRBJ2-7; v_call: TRBV20-1; d_call: -; cdr3_aa: CSARDRFSYEQYF; cdr3_nt: TGCAGTGCTAGAGATAGATTCTCCTACGAGCAGTACTTC
clone_size: many; j_call: TRBJ2-6; v_call: TRBV5-1; d_call: -; cdr3_aa: CASSLPGESFGSGANVLTF; cdr3_nt: TGCGCCAGCAGCTTGCCGGGGGAGTCCTTTGGCTCTGGGGCCAACGTCCTGACTTTC
clone_size: many; j_call: TRBJ2-4; v_call: TRBV14; d_call: -; cdr3_aa: CASSGRGVDIQYF; cdr3_nt: TGTGCCAGCAGCGGTCGCGGGGTGGACATTCAGTACTTC
clone_size: few; j_call: TRBJ2-3; v_call: TRBV7-2; d_call: -; cdr3_aa: CASSQPPGGRDTQYF; cdr3_nt: TGTGCCAGCAGCCAACCCCCGGGGGGCCGCGATACGCAGTATTTT
clone_size: medium-sized; j_call: TRBJ1-1; v_call: TRBV20-1; d_call: -; cdr3_aa: CSARDTVFLTEAFF; cdr3_nt: TGCAGTGCTAGAGATACTGTTTTTCTCACTGAAGCTTTCTTT
clone_size: many; j_call: TRBJ2-2; v_call: TRBV7-2; d_call: TRBD2; cdr3_aa: CASSFAGRGTGELFF; cdr3_nt: TGTGCCAGCAGCTTCGCAGGGAGGGGCACCGGGGAGCTGTTTTTT
clone_size: -; j_call: TRBJ1-6; v_call: TRBV7-9; d_call: TRBD1; cdr3_aa: CASSLAGQGNSPLHF; cdr3_nt: TGTGCCAGCAGCTTAGCCGGACAGGGAAATTCACCCCTCCACTTT
clone_size: -; j_call: TRBJ2-5; v_call: TRBV7-8; d_call: -; cdr3_aa: CASIPRAGGGSQETQYF; cdr3_nt: TGTGCCAGCATCCCAAGGGCAGGGGGAGGCTCCCAAGAGACCCAGTACTTC
clone_size: few; j_call: TRBJ2-7; v_call: TRBV5-1; d_call: TRBD1; cdr3_aa: CASGPGTGPEQYF; cdr3_nt: TGCGCCAGCGGCCCCGGGACAGGGCCCGAGCAGTACTTC
clone_size: -; j_call: TRBJ2-4; v_call: TRBV20-1; d_call: TRBD2; cdr3_aa: CSAESGRESAKNIQYF; cdr3_nt: TGCAGTGCAGAGTCAGGGAGGGAGTCGGCCAAAAACATTCAGTACTTC
clone_size: -; j_call: TRBJ1-4; v_call: TRBV3-1; d_call: -; cdr3_aa: CASSQDTGKLFF; cdr3_nt: TGTGCCAGCAGCCAAGATACTGGGAAACTGTTTTTT
clone_size: medium-sized; j_call: TRBJ1-4; v_call: TRBV28; d_call: TRBD1; cdr3_aa: CASRSHRGTNEKLFF; cdr3_nt: TGTGCCAGCAGATCACACAGGGGAACTAATGAAAAACTGTTTTTT
clone_size: medium-sized; j_call: TRBJ2-7; v_call: TRBV6-6; d_call: -; cdr3_aa: CASRLSDGGSYEQYF; cdr3_nt: TGTGCCAGCAGGCTATCTGACGGGGGCTCCTACGAGCAGTACTTC
clone_size: many; j_call: TRBJ2-2; v_call: TRBV12-3/TRBV12-4; d_call: -; cdr3_aa: CASTLWDGELFF; cdr3_nt: TGTGCCAGCACCCTATGGGACGGGGAGCTGTTTTTT
clone_size: -; j_call: TRBJ1-4; v_call: TRBV7-9; d_call: -; cdr3_aa: CASSLGGAPTNEKLFF; cdr3_nt: TGTGCCAGCAGCTTAGGGGGCGCGCCAACTAATGAAAAACTGTTTTTT
clone_size: -; j_call: TRBJ1-1; v_call: TRBV10-1; d_call: -; cdr3_aa: CASLRCTEAFF; cdr3_nt: TGCGCCAGTTTAAGATGCACTGAAGCTTTCTTT
clone_size: many; j_call: TRBJ2-1; v_call: TRBV6-5; d_call: TRBD2; cdr3_aa: CASSYSILAGPYNEQFF; cdr3_nt: TGTGCCAGCAGTTACTCGATACTAGCGGGGCCTTACAATGAGCAGTTCTTC
clone_size: many; j_call: TRBJ2-3; v_call: TRBV6-2/TRBV6-3; d_call: -; cdr3_aa: CASRIASTDTQYF; cdr3_nt: TGTGCCAGCAGGATTGCTAGCACAGATACGCAGTATTTT
clone_size: few; j_call: TRBJ2-3; v_call: TRBV5-4; d_call: -; cdr3_aa: CASSQGNQYTDTQYF; cdr3_nt: TGTGCCAGCTCACAGGGAAACCAGTACACAGATACGCAGTATTTT
clone_size: few; j_call: TRBJ2-7; v_call: TRBV4-1; d_call: -; cdr3_aa: CASSQDAGTYYYEQYF; cdr3_nt: TGCGCCAGCAGCCAAGACGCCGGGACGTACTACTACGAGCAGTACTTC
clone_size: few; j_call: TRBJ2-3; v_call: TRBV7-3; d_call: TRBD1; cdr3_aa: CASSLSRGPTDTQYF; cdr3_nt: TGTGCCAGCAGCTTAAGCAGGGGGCCCACAGATACGCAGTATTTT
clone_size: -; j_call: TRBJ2-3; v_call: TRBV15; d_call: -; cdr3_aa: CATSRGRGRRSTDTQYF; cdr3_nt: TGTGCCACCAGCAGAGGACGGGGACGCAGAAGCACAGATACGCAGTATTTT
clone_size: -; j_call: TRBJ1-1; v_call: TRBV7-9; d_call: -; cdr3_aa: CASSLFVGDTEAFF; cdr3_nt: TGTGCCAGCAGCTTATTTGTGGGGGACACTGAAGCTTTCTTT
clone_size: few; j_call: TRBJ2-3; v_call: TRBV6-6; d_call: -; cdr3_aa: CAIRGGGPDTQYF; cdr3_nt: TGTGCCATTCGGGGAGGGGGGCCAGATACGCAGTATTTT
clone_size: many; j_call: TRBJ2-3; v_call: TRBV15; d_call: -; cdr3_aa: CATSTLGGGDTQYF; cdr3_nt: TGTGCCACCAGCACCCTAGGGGGGGGAGATACGCAGTATTTT
clone_size: few; j_call: TRBJ2-7; v_call: TRBV12-3/TRBV12-4; d_call: -; cdr3_aa: CASSRGTVERRDF; cdr3_nt: TGTGCCAGCAGCCGGGGGACAGTGGAGCGACGAGACTTC
clone_size: many; j_call: TRBJ2-1; v_call: TRBV6-2/TRBV6-3; d_call: TRBD1; cdr3_aa: CASSSSGTGHHEQFF; cdr3_nt: TGTGCCAGCAGTTCCTCCGGGACAGGGCATCATGAGCAGTTCTTC
clone_size: many; j_call: TRBJ2-7; v_call: TRBV19; d_call: TRBD1; cdr3_aa: CASSSRTGITTYEQYF; cdr3_nt: TGTGCCAGTAGTAGCCGGACAGGCATAACGACCTACGAGCAGTACTTC
clone_size: -; j_call: TRBJ1-3; v_call: TRBV7-8; d_call: -; cdr3_aa: CASSPVGSGNTIYF; cdr3_nt: TGTGCCAGCAGCCCCGTGGGCTCTGGAAACACCATATATTTT
clone_size: many; j_call: TRBJ2-5; v_call: TRBV30; d_call: TRBD2; cdr3_aa: CAWRLAGPQETQYF; cdr3_nt: TGTGCCTGGAGACTAGCGGGGCCCCAAGAGACCCAGTACTTC
clone_size: -; j_call: TRBJ1-5; v_call: TRBV29-1; d_call: TRBD1; cdr3_aa: CSVGGQDNQPQHF; cdr3_nt: TGCAGCGTTGGAGGACAGGACAATCAGCCCCAGCATTTT
clone_size: -; j_call: TRBJ2-7; v_call: TRBV6-6; d_call: TRBD1; cdr3_aa: CASTGQGRNEQYF; cdr3_nt: TGTGCCAGCACCGGACAGGGTCGCAACGAGCAGTACTTC
clone_size: many; j_call: TRBJ2-1; v_call: TRBV4-3; d_call: -; cdr3_aa: CASSQDSAQEQFF; cdr3_nt: TGCGCCAGCAGCCAAGATTCGGCGCAAGAGCAGTTCTTC
clone_size: -; j_call: TRBJ2-7; v_call: TRBV10-1; d_call: TRBD2; cdr3_aa: CASSPSGGHAYEQYF; cdr3_nt: TGCGCCAGCAGTCCCAGCGGGGGGCACGCCTACGAGCAGTACTTC
clone_size: many; j_call: TRBJ1-5; v_call: TRBV6-2/TRBV6-3; d_call: TRBD1; cdr3_aa: CASSRQGYQPQHF; cdr3_nt: TGTGCCAGCAGCAGACAGGGTTATCAGCCCCAGCATTTT
clone_size: many; j_call: TRBJ2-7; v_call: TRBV19; d_call: -; cdr3_aa: CASSMPSLSYEQYF; cdr3_nt: TGTGCCAGTAGTATGCCTTCCCTCTCCTACGAGCAGTACTTC